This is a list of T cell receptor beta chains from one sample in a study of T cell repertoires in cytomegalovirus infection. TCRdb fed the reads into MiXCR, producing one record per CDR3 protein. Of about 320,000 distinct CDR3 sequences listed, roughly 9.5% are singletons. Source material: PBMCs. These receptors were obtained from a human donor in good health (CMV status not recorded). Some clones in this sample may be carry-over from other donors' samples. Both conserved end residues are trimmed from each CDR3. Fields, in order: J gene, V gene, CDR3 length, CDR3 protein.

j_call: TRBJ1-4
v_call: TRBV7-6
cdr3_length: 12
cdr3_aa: ASSFGVGLEKLF

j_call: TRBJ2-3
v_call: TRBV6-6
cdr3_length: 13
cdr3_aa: ASSYGGGGTDTQY

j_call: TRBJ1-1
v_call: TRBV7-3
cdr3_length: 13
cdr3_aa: ASSLTFGGSTEAF

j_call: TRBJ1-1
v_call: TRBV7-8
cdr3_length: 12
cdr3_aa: ASSFSGSDTEAF

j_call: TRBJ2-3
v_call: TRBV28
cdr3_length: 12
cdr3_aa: ASSKGGGTDTQY

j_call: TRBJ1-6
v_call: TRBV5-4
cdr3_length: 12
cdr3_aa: ASRRDLGDSPLH

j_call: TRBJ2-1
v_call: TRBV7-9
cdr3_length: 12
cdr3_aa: ASSGTSGLNEQF

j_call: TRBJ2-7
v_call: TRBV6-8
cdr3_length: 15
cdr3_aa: ASSYRRFSGSSYEQY

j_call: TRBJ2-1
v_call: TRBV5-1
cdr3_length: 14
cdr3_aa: ASSSTGTGAYNEQF

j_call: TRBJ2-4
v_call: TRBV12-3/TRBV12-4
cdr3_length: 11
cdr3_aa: ASSLPGWDIQY

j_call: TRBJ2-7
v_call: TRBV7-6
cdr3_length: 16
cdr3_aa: ASSLGSLAATAGDEQY

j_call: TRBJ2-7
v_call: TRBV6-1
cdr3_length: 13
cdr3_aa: ASHNQPGQGVSRY

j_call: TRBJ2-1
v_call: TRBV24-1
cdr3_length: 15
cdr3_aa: ATSDTGRGRASDEQF

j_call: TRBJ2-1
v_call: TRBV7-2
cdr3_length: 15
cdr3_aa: ASSSPGARQAYNEQF

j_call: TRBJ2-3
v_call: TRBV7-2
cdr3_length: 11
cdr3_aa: ASSSGGRNTQY

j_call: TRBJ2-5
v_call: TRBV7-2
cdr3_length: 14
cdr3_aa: ASSIASGRAWETQY

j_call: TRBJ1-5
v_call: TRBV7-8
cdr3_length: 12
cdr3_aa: ASSLDRGNQPQH

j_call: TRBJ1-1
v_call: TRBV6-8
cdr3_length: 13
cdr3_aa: ASSWTGAHNTEAF

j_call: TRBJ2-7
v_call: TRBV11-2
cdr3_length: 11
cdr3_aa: ASSGTSSYEQY

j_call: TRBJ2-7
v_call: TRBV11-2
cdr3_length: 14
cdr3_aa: ASSLTLAGVEYEQY

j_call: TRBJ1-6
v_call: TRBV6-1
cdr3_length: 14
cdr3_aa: ASRFGTSAWNSPLH

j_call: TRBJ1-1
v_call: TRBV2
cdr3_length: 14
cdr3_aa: ASVRKVGGFDTEAF

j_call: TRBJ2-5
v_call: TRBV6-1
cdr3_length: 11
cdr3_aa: ASNVLGEETQY

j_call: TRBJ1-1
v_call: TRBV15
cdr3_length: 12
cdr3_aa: ATSRVGPNTEAF

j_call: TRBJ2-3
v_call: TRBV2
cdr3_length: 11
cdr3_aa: ASTAASTDTQY

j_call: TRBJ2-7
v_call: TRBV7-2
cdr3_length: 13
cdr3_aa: ASSSELTGGYEQY